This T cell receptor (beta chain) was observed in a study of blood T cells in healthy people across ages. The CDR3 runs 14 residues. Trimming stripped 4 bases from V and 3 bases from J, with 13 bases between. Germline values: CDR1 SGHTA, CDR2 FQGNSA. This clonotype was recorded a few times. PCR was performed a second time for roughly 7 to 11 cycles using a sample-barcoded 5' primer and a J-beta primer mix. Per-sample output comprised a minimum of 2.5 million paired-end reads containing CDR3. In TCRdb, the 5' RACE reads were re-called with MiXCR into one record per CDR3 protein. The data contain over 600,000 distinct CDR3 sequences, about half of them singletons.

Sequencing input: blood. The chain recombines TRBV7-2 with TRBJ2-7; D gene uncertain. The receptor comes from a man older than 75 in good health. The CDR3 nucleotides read TGTGCCAGCAGCTCACCGAGCAATTTCTACGAGCAGTACTTC. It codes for CASSSPSNFYEQYF.